These T cell receptor beta chains were read from a single sample in a study of memory CD4+ T cells and cytomegalovirus serostatus. Only in-frame clones appear in the TCRdb table, and some are missing; sequencing was by immunoSEQ multiplex PCR. The data hold some 87,000 clones, with about four fifths observed a single time. Sequencing used memory CD4+ T cells from blood. The receptor set was obtained from an adult in good health and CMV-seropositive. Both conserved end residues are part of each CDR3. A D gene is named only where the DNA matches it firmly. The size field is filled for only some rows; it gives once, few, many or a size class.

>15|-|-|TRBJ2-7|TRBV7-9
TGTGCCAGCAGCTCGACGGGATACAGGGTCGGCGAGCAGTACTTC
CASSSTGYRVGEQYF
>16|-|-|TRBJ2-5|TRBV11-1
TGTGCCAGCAGCACCTGGTCGGGTAGCGTTAAAGAGACCCAGTACTTC
CASSTWSGSVKETQYF
>15|-|TRBD1|TRBJ1-5|TRBV4-1
TGCGCCAGCAGCCCAGAGGGACAGCGCAATCAGCCCCAGCATTTT
CASSPEGQRNQPQHF
>16|-|TRBD1|TRBJ1-1|TRBV28
TGTGCCAGCAGACTGTCCCGAACAGGGGGATACACTGAAGCTTTCTTT
CASRLSRTGGYTEAFF
>14|-|-|TRBJ1-5|TRBV2
TGTGCCAGCAGTGACAGGGTAGGCAATCAGCCCCAGCATTTT
CASSDRVGNQPQHF
>15|-|TRBD2|TRBJ2-7|TRBV27
TGTGCCAGCAGTTTATCTGGCGGGAGTCTCTACGAGCAGTACTTC
CASSLSGGSLYEQYF
>17|-|TRBD2|TRBJ2-1|TRBV19
TGTGCCAGTAGTACCCGAGGTGCGGGGGGGATCTACAATGAGCAGTTCTTC
CASSTRGAGGIYNEQFF
>15|few|TRBD1|TRBJ1-1|TRBV5-4
TGTGCCAGCAGCCGCACCGGGACAGGGGGCACTGAAGCTTTCTTT
CASSRTGTGGTEAFF
>15|-|-|TRBJ2-5|TRBV27
TGTGCCAGCAGTACATCGGGGAGTTCCTGGGAGACCCAGTACTTC
CASSTSGSSWETQYF
>16|-|TRBD1|TRBJ1-2|TRBV18
TGTGCCAGCTCACCGTTAAACCGACAGGGGGCCTATGGCTACACCTTC
CASSPLNRQGAYGYTF
>11|-|-|TRBJ2-7|TRBV2
TGTGCCAGCAGTGAAAAGTACGAGCAGTACTTC
CASSEKYEQYF
>13|-|TRBD1|TRBJ1-2|TRBV28
TGTGCCAGCAGACCAGGGACAGAGAATGGCTACACCTTC
CASRPGTENGYTF
>15|-|TRBD2|TRBJ2-1|TRBV6-1
TGTGCCAGCAGTGGGGGGACTAGCGGGAGCAATGAGCAGTTCTTC
CASSGGTSGSNEQFF
>15|-|TRBD1|TRBJ1-2|TRBV11-1
TGTGCCAGCAGCTCCCGGACAGGGGGCTCTTACGGCTACACCTTC
CASSSRTGGSYGYTF
>16|-|-|TRBJ1-3|TRBV25-1
TGTGCCAGCAGGGGACTCAGAGGGGCATCGGGAAACACCATATATTTT
CASRGLRGASGNTIYF
>16|-|-|TRBJ2-1|TRBV2
TGTGCCAGCAGTGGGAAGAACAAGAGCTCCTACAATGAGCAGTTCTTC
CASSGKNKSSYNEQFF
>18|-|TRBD2|TRBJ2-3|TRBV29-1
TGCAGCGTTGACGCACAGGGATTAGCGGGGGTGAGCACAGATACGCAGTATTTT
CSVDAQGLAGVSTDTQYF
>13|-|-|TRBJ1-1|TRBV27
TGTGCCACCCCCGTTACAGGGAACACTGAAGCTTTCTTT
CATPVTGNTEAFF
>15|-|TRBD2|TRBJ2-1|TRBV6-6
TGTGCCAGCAGTTACTCCGGGACTAGGTACAATGAGCAGTTCTTC
CASSYSGTRYNEQFF
>14|-|-|TRBJ2-7|TRBV5-1
TGCGCCAGCAGCCCCCAGACAGACTCCTACGAGCAGTACTTC
CASSPQTDSYEQYF
>13|-|TRBD1|TRBJ1-2|TRBV6-1
TGTGCCAGCAGTGGGGACAGGGGCTATGGCTACACCTTC
CASSGDRGYGYTF
>13|few|-|TRBJ2-5|TRBV19
TGTGCCAGTAGCAGTGGTAGGGGTCAGACCCAGTACTTC
CASSSGRGQTQYF
>15|-|-|TRBJ1-1|TRBV7-8
TGTGCCAGCAGCTTAGCGGGTACGGGAAACACTGAAGCTTTCTTT
CASSLAGTGNTEAFF
>16|-|TRBD1|TRBJ1-2|TRBV5-1
TGCGCCAGCAGCTTGGGACAGGGGCGCGAAGTAGGTGGCTACACCTTC
CASSLGQGREVGGYTF
>16|-|TRBD2|TRBJ2-1|TRBV4-3
TGCGCCAGCAGCCGCCGCCGGGAGGACTCCTACAATGAGCAGTTCTTC
CASSRRREDSYNEQFF
>16|-|TRBD2|TRBJ2-2|TRBV11-2
TGTGCCAGCAGCTCCATTCGGGGGAGGGGTGGCGGGGAGCTGTTTTTT
CASSSIRGRGGGELFF
>16|-|TRBD2|TRBJ2-1|TRBV28
TGTGCCAGCAGTTCGGCTAGCGGGAGGTTGAGGAATGAGCAGTTCTTC
CASSSASGRLRNEQFF
>16|once|TRBD2|TRBJ2-3|TRBV6-6
TGTGCCAGCAGTTACGGGGCGGGAGTTTCAACAGATACGCAGTATTTT
CASSYGAGVSTDTQYF
>16|-|TRBD1|TRBJ2-7|TRBV5-6
TGTGCCAGCAGCTGGGCACCCCTGGACAGGCCCCACGAGCAGTACTTC
CASSWAPLDRPHEQYF
>15|-|-|TRBJ2-7|TRBV5-4
TGTGCCAGCAGCCCCGGAGCCGTGAGGCTGAACGAGCAGTACTTC
CASSPGAVRLNEQYF
>15|-|-|TRBJ2-6|TRBV30
TGTGCCTGGAGTGTAATTCTCTCTGGGGCCAACGTCCTGACTTTC
CAWSVILSGANVLTF
>13|-|-|TRBJ1-2|TRBV9
TGTGCCGGCAGCGCTGGGGAGGGCTATGGCTACACCTTC
CAGSAGEGYGYTF
>11|-|-|TRBJ1-2|TRBV20-1
TGCAGTGCTAGGGGCCTATATGGCTACACCTTC
CSARGLYGYTF
>15|-|-|TRBJ1-1|TRBV27
TGTGCCAGCAGTTTATCGGTCGGGCTAGGCACTGAAGCTTTCTTT
CASSLSVGLGTEAFF
>16|-|-|TRBJ1-5|TRBV28
TGTGCCAGCAGTTTATGGGGCGGTGTTAGCAATCAGCCCCAGCATTTT
CASSLWGGVSNQPQHF
>21|-|TRBD2|TRBJ2-1|TRBV18
TGTGCCAGCTCACCAGGGTCTGGGGGCCCGACTAGCGGGAGCTCCTACAATGAGCAGTTCTTC
CASSPGSGGPTSGSSYNEQFF
>15|-|TRBD1|TRBJ2-4|TRBV10-1
TGCGCCAGCAGTGAGAACGGACAGGGTCGAAACATTCAGTACTTC
CASSENGQGRNIQYF
>13|once|-|TRBJ2-7|TRBV6-6
TGTGCCAGCACCCCCTCGACAGGCTACGAGCAGTACTTC
CASTPSTGYEQYF
>15|-|-|TRBJ2-7|TRBV18
TGTGCCAGCTCACCACAGGGTCCGGTCTCCTACGAGCAGTACTTC
CASSPQGPVSYEQYF
>16|-|-|TRBJ1-3|TRBV7-2
TGTGCCAGCAGCCCCGGGACGCCTAACTCTGGAAACACCATATATTTT
CASSPGTPNSGNTIYF
>16|once|TRBD2|TRBJ2-2|TRBV7-3
TGTGCCAGCAGCTTAACCGGGAGGCGTCGCACCGGGGAGCTGTTTTTT
CASSLTGRRRTGELFF
>16|-|-|TRBJ2-7|TRBV27
TGTGCCAGCAGTTTACGGTCGATAAGGGGCCCGGCAGAGCAGTACTTC
CASSLRSIRGPAEQYF